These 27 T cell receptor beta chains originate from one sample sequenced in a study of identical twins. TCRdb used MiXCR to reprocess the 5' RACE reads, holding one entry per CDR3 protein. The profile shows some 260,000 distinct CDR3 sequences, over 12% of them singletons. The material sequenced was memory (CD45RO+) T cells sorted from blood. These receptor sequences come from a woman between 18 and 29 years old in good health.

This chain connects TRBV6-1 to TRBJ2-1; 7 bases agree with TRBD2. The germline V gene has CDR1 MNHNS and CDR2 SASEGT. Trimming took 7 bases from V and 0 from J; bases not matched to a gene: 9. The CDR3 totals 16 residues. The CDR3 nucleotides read TGTGCCAGCAACGTGTTAGGCGGGAGCTCCTACAATGAGCAGTTCTTC. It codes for CASNVLGGSSYNEQFF.

CDR3 loop: CASSFGGTVAEAFF. CDR3 nucleotides: TGTGCCAGCAGTTTCGGGGGGACGGTCGCTGAAGCTTTCTTT. V usage is TRBV27 and J usage is TRBJ1-1; possible D gene TRBD1, 5 bases. V shed 3 bases and J shed 6 bases, with 14 bases lying between them. This CDR3 has 14 amino acids. Germline V gene data show CDR1 as MNHEY and CDR2 as SMNVEV (reference sequence).

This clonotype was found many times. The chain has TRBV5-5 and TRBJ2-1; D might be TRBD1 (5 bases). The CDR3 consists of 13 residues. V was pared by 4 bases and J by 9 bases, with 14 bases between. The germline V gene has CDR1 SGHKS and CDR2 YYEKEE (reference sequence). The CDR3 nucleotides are TGTGCCAGCAGCCAAAACCAGGGCGGTGAGCAGTTCTTC. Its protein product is CASSQNQGGEQFF.

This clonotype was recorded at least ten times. CDR3 DNA: TGCGCCAGCAGCCAAGAAGCGCAGGGGGCAGATACGCAGTATTTT. Amino acid sequence: CASSQEAQGADTQYF. The chain employs TRBV4-3 and TRBJ2-3, with 7 bases lining up with TRBD1. CDR1 LGHNA and CDR2 YSLEER come from the germline V gene. Germline trimming cut 0 bases from V and 4 bases from J; bases unmatched to any gene: 4. This CDR3 region has 15 residues.

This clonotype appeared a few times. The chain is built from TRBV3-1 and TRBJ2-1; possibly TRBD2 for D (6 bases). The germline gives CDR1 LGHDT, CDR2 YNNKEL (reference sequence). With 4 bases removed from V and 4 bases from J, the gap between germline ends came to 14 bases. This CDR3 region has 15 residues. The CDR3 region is CASSRRDWGYNEQFF. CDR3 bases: TGTGCCAGCAGCCGCCGGGACTGGGGATACAATGAGCAGTTCTTC.

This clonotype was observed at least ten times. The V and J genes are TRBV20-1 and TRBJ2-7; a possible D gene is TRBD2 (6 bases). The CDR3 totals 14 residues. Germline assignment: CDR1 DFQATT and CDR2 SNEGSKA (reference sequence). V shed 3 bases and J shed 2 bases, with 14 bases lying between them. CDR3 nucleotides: TGCAGTGCTAGCGTGGGCGGGAATACCTACGAGCAGTACTTC. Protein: CSASVGGNTYEQYF.

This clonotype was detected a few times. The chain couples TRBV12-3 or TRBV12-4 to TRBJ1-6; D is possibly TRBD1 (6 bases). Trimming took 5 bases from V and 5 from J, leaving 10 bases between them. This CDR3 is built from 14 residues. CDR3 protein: CASSHRADNSPLHF. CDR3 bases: TGTGCCAGCAGTCACAGGGCCGATAATTCACCCCTCCACTTT.

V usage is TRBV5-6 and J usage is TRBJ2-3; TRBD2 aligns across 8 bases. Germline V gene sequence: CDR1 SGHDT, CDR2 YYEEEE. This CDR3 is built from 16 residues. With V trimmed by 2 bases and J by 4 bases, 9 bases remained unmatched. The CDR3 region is CASSFTPSGYPDTQYF. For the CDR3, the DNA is TGTGCCAGCAGCTTTACGCCTAGCGGGTACCCAGATACGCAGTATTTT. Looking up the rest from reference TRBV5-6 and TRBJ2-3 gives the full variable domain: DAGVTQSPTHLIKTRGQQVTLRCSPKSGHDTVSWYQQALGQGPQFIFQYYEEEERQRGNFPDRFSGHQFPNYSSELNVNALLLGDSALYLCASSFTPSGYPDTQYFGPGTRLTVL.

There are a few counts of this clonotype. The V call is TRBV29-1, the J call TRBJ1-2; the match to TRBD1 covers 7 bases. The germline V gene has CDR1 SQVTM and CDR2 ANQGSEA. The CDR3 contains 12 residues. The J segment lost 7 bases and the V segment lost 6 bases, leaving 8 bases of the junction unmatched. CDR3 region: CSVPRQGGGYTF. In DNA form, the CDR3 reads TGCAGCGTACCCAGACAGGGCGGTGGCTACACCTTC.

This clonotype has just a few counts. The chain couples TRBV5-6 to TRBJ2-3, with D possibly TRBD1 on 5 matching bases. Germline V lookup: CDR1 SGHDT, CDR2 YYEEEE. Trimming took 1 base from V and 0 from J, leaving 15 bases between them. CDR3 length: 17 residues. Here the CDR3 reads CASSLLGPPTSTDTQYF. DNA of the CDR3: TGTGCCAGCAGCTTGCTGGGGCCTCCAACTAGCACAGATACGCAGTATTTT.

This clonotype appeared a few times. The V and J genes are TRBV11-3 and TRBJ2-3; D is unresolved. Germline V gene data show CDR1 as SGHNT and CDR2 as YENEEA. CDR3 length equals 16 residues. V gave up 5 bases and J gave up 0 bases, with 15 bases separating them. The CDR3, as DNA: TGTGCCAGCAGCCCCCACCGGGTGTGGAGCACAGATACGCAGTATTTT. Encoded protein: CASSPHRVWSTDTQYF.

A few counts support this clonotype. CDR3 nucleotides: TGCAGCGTTCACCTCGGGACCTCAGGGGAAGGCAACGAGCAGTACTTC. It encodes CSVHLGTSGEGNEQYF. The V call is TRBV29-1, the J call TRBJ2-7; possible D gene TRBD1, 6 bases. This CDR3 comprises 16 residues. Trimming removed 5 bases from V and 5 bases from J, with 25 bases in between. CDR1 is SQVTM and CDR2 is ANQGSEA in the germline V gene.

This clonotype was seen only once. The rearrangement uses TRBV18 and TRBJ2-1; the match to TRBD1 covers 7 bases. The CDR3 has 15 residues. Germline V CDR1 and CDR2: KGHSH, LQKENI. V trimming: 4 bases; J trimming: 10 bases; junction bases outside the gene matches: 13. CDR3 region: CASSQGATITREQFF. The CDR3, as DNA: TGTGCCAGCTCACAGGGGGCGACGATAACGCGGGAGCAGTTCTTC.

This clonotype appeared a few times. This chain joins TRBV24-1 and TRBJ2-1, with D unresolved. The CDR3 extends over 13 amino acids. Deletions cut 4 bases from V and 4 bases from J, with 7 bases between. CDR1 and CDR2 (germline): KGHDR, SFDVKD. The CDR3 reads CATSESDYNEQFF. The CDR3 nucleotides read TGTGCCACCAGTGAATCGGATTACAATGAGCAGTTCTTC.

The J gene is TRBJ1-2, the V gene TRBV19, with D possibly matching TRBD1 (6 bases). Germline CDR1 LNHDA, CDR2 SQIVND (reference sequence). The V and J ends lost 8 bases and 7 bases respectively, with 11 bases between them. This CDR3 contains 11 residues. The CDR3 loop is CASRKQGGYTF. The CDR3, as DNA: TGTGCCAGTCGCAAACAGGGTGGCTACACCTTC.

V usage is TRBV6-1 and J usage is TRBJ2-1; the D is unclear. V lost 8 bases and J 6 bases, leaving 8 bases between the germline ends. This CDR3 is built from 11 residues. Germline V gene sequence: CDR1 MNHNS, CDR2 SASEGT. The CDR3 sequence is CASDRFNEQFF. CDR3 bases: TGTGCCAGCGATAGATTCAATGAGCAGTTCTTC.

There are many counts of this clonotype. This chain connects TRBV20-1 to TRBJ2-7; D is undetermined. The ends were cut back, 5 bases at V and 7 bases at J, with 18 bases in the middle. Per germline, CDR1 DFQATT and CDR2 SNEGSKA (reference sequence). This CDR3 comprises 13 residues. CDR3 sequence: CSAYSSNEAEQYF. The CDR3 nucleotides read TGCAGTGCTTACTCTAGTAACGAGGCGGAGCAGTACTTC.

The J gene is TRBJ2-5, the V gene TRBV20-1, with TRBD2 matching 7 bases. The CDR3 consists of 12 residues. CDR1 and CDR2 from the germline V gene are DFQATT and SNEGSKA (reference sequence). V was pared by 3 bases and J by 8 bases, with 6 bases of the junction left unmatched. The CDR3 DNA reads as TGCAGTGCTAGTCGGCTAGCGGATACCCAGTACTTC. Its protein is CSASRLADTQYF.

CDR3 protein: CATSDPQGAEETQYF. In nucleotides, the CDR3 is TGTGCCACCAGTGACCCACAGGGGGCGGAGGAGACCCAGTACTTC. V usage is TRBV24-1 and J usage is TRBJ2-5, with 9 bases aligning to TRBD1. Germline V gives CDR1 KGHDR, CDR2 SFDVKD. The junction had 7 bases not matched to a gene; V was cut back by 4 bases and J by 5 bases. This CDR3 spans 15 amino acids.

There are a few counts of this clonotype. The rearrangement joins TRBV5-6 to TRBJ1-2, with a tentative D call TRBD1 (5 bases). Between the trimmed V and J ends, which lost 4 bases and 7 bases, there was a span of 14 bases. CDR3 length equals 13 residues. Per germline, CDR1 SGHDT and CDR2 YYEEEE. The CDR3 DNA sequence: TGTGCCAGCAGCCCAACTCAGGGTAGTGGCTACACCTTC. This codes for CASSPTQGSGYTF.

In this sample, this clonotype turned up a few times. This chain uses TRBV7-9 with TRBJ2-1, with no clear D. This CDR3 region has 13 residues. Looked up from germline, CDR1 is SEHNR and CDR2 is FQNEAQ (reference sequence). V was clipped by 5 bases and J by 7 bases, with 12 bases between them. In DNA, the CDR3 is TGTGCCAGCAGCCCAGAACTCCCAAATGAGCAGTTCTTC. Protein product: CASSPELPNEQFF.

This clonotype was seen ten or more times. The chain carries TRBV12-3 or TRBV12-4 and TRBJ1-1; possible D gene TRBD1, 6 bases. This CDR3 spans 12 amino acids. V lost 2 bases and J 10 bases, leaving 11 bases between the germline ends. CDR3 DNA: TGTGCCAGCAGTTTATCGGGGGCTGGAGCTTTCTTT. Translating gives CASSLSGAGAFF.

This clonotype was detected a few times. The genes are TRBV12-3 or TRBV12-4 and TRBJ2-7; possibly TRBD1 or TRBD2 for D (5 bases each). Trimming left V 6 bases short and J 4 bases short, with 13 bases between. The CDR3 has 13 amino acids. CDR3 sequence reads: CASSLGARYEQYF. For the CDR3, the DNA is TGTGCCAGCAGCCTCGGGGCCCGATACGAGCAGTACTTC.

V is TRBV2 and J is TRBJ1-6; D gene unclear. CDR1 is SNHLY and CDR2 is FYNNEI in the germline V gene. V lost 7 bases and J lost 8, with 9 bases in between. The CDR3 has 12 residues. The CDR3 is CASTDDHSPLHF. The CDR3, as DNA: TGTGCCAGCACGGACGATCATTCACCCCTCCACTTT.

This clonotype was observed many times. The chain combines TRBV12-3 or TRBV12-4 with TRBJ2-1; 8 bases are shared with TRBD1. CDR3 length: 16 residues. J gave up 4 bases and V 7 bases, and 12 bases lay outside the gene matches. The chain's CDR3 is CASMISRTGFYNEQFF. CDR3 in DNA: TGTGCCAGCATGATTTCGAGGACAGGGTTTTACAATGAGCAGTTCTTC.

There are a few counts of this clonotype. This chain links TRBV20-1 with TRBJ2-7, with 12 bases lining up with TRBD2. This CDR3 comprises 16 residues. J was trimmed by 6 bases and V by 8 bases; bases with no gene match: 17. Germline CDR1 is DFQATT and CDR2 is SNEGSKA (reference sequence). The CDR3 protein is CSPNEASGRAIGEQYF. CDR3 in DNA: TGCAGTCCAAACGAGGCTAGCGGGAGGGCCATCGGCGAGCAGTACTTC.

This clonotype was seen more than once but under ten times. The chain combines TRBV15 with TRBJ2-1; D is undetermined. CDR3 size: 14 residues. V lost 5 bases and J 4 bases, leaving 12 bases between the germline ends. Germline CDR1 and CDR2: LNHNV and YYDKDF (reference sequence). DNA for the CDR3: TGTGCCACCAGCCGCCCGGACCGATACAATGAGCAGTTCTTC. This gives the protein CATSRPDRYNEQFF.